This T cell receptor beta chain was captured by sequencing in a study of shared clonotypes between healthy human individuals. Study-wide results and limits: Naive subsets, compared against memory subsets, generally had larger estimated richness values.

Sequencing was performed with immunoSEQ multiplex PCR; in TCRdb, only in-frame clones are kept and a portion is missing. The sample shows some 690,000 clones, around 91% of them seen only once. In the case of this clone: The antigen remains undetermined. Different DNA sequences within this sample yield the same CDR3.

Germline V gives CDR1 SGDLS, CDR2 YYNGEE. The CDR3 is 13 residues long. The V gene lost 0 bases and the J gene lost 5 bases, with 6 bases spanning the gap. Sequences were obtained from memory CD8+ T cells from PBMCs. Stated subset: CD45RO+ cells pooled with CCR7-negative TemRA cells. This sequence was found in a man between 18 and 35 years old in good health. Some clones in this sample may be carry-over from other donors' samples. The chain recombines TRBV9 with TRBJ2-1; unclear D gene. CDR3 sequence: CASSVVGDNEQFF. For the CDR3, the DNA is TGTGCCAGCAGCGTAGTTGGGGACAATGAGCAGTTCTTC.